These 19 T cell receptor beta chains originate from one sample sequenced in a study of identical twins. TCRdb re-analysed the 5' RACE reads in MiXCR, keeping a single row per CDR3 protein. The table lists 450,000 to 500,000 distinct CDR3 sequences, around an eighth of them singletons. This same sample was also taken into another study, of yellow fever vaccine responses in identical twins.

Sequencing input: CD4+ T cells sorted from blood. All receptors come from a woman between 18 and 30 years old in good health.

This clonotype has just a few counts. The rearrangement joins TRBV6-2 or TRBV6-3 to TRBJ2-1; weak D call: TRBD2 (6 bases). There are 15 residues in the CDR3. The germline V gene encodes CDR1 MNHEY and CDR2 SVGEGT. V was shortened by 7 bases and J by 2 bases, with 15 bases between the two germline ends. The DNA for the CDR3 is TGTGCCAGCACCCACGCGGGGACGCCCTACAATGAGCAGTTCTTC. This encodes CASTHAGTPYNEQFF.

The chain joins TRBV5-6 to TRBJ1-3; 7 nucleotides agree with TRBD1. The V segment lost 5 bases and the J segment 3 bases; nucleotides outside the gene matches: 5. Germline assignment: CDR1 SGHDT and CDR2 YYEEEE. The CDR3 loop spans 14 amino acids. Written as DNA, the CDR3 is TGTGCCAGCAGACTAAGGGGGCTTGGAAACACCATATATTTT. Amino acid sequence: CASRLRGLGNTIYF.

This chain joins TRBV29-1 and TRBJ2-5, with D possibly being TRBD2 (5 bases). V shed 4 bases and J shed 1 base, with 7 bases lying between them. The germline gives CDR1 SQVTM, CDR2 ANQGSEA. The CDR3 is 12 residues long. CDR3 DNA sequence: TGCAGCGTTGTCGGGATCCAAGAGACCCAGTACTTC. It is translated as CSVVGIQETQYF.

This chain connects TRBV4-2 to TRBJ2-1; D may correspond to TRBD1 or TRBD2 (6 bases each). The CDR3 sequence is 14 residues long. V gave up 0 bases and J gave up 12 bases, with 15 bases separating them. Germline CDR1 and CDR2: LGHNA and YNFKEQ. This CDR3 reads CASSQEGGRRGQFF. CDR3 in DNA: TGTGCCAGCAGCCAAGAAGGGGGACGGCGGGGGCAGTTCTTC.

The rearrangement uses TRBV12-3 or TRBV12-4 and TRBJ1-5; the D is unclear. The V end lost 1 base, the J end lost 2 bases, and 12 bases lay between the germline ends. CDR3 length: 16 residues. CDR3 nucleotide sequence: TGTGCCAGCAGTTTAGGATCGGGATCTCGCAATCAGCCCCAGCATTTT. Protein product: CASSLGSGSRNQPQHF.

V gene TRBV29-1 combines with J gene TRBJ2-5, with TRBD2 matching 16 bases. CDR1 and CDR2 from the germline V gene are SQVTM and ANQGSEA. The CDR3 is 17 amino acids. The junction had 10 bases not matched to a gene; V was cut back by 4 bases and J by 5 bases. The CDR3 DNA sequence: TGCAGCGTTGGGCCGGGACTAGCGGGGGGGCGGAGGGAGACCCAGTACTTC. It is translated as CSVGPGLAGGRRETQYF.

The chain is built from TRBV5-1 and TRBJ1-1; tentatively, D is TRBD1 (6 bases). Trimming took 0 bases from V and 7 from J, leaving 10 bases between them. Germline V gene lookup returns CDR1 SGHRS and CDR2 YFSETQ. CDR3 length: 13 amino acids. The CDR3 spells CASSLGDKVEAFF. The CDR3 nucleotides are TGCGCCAGCAGCTTGGGGGACAAGGTTGAAGCTTTCTTT.

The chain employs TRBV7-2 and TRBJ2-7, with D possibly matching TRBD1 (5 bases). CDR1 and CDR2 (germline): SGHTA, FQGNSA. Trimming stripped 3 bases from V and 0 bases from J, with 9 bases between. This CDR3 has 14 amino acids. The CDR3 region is CASSLTVFSYEQYF. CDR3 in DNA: TGTGCCAGCAGCTTGACAGTCTTCTCCTACGAGCAGTACTTC.

The CDR3 sequence: CASRILVSATEQFF. Written as DNA, the CDR3 is TGTGCCAGCAGGATACTAGTTTCTGCTACTGAGCAGTTCTTC. The chain recombines TRBV2 with TRBJ2-1; D may be TRBD2 (5 bases). The CDR3 covers 14 residues. Looked up from germline, CDR1 is SNHLY and CDR2 is FYNNEI. Trimming shortened V by 6 bases and J by 9 bases, and 18 bases separated the two germline ends. The full variable domain, rest sourced from reference TRBV2 and TRBJ2-1, is EPEVTQTPSHQVTQMGQEVILRCVPISNHLYFYWYRQILGQKVEFLVSFYNNEISEKSEIFDDQFSVERPDGSNFTLKIRSTKLEDSAMYFCASRILVSATEQFFGPGTRLTVL.

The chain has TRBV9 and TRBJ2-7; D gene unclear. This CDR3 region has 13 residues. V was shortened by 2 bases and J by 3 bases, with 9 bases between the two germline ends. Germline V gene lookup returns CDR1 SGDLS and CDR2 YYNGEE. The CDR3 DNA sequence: TGTGCCAGCAGCGTGCAACCGTACTACGAGCAGTACTTC. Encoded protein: CASSVQPYYEQYF.

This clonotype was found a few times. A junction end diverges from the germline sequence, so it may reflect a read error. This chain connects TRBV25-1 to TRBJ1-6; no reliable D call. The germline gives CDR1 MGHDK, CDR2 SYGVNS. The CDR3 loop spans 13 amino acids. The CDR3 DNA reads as TGTGCCAGCAGCCACCTGTATATTTCACCCCTCCACTTT. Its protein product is CASSHLYISPLHF.

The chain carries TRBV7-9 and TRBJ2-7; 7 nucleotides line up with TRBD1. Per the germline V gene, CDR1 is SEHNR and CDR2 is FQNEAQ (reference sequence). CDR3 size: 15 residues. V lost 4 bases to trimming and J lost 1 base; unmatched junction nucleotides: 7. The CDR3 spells CASSSLGDRSYEQYF. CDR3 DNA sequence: TGTGCCAGCAGCTCCCTCGGGGACAGATCCTACGAGCAGTACTTC.

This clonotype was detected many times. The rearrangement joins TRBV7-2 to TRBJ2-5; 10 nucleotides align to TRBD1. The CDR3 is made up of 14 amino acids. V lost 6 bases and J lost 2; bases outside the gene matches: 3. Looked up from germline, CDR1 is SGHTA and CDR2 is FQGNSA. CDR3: CASSPDRGQETQYF. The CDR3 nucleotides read TGTGCCAGCAGTCCGGACAGGGGGCAAGAGACCCAGTACTTC.

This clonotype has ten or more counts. The DNA for the CDR3 is TGTGCCAGCAGTACCTCGAAGACCCTTACAGATACGCAGTATTTT. This sequence encodes CASSTSKTLTDTQYF. The gene calls are TRBV28 and TRBJ2-3; D not resolved. This CDR3 has 15 residues. Trimming cost V 5 bases and J 3 bases, with 15 bases left between them. Germline V gene data show CDR1 as MDHEN and CDR2 as SYDVKM. The whole variable domain, filled in from reference TRBV28 and TRBJ2-3, reads DVKVTQSSRYLVKRTGEKVFLECVQDMDHENMFWYRQDPGLGLRLIYFSYDVKMKEKGDIPEGYSVSREKKERFSLILESASTNQTSMYLCASSTSKTLTDTQYFGPGTRLTVL.

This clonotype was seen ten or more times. CDR3 in DNA: TGTGCCATCAGGACCTCTCCGGGAAACACCATATATTTT. Translation: CAIRTSPGNTIYF. This chain connects TRBV10-3 to TRBJ1-3; D is unclear. The CDR3 covers 13 residues. Germline CDR1 is ENHRY and CDR2 is SYGVKD. Trimming left V 6 bases short and J 4 bases short, with 10 bases between.

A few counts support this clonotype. The CDR3 spells CASSFDRGDYGYTF. In nucleotides, the CDR3 is TGTGCCAGCAGCTTTGACAGGGGAGACTATGGCTACACCTTC. This sequence joins TRBV12-1 and TRBJ1-2; TRBD1 is the table's D call and was not checked against the DNA. TRBV12-1 is labeled a pseudogene. This CDR3 contains 14 residues.

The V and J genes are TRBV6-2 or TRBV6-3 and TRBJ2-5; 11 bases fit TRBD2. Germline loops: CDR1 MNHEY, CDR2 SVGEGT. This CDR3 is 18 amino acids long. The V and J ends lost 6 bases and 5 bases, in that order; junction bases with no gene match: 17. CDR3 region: CASRPMLARLAGSETQYF. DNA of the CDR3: TGTGCCAGCAGACCCATGCTGGCCCGACTAGCGGGGAGTGAGACCCAGTACTTC.

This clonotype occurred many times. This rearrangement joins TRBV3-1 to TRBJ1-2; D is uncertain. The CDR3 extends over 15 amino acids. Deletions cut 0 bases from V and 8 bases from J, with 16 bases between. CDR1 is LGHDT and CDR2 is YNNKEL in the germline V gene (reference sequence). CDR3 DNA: TGTGCCAGCAGCCAAGAAGGAGTCTATGGTGGGGGCTACACCTTC. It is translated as CASSQEGVYGGGYTF.

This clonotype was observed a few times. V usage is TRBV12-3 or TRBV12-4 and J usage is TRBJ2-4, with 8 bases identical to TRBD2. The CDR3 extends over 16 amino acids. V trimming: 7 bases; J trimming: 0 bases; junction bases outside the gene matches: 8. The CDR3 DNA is TGTGCCAGCAACACCCGGGGGGGTCAAGCCAAAAACATTCAGTACTTC. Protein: CASNTRGGQAKNIQYF.